The present T cell receptor (beta chain) was sequenced within a study of T cell responses to AZD1222 COVID-19 vaccine. Study-level findings and limits: Dominant CD4 TCR responses targeted spike regions 160-218 and 743-854. Repertoire sampling was restricted to post-peak T cell response timepoints.

This CDR3 contains 17 residues. Between the trimmed V and J ends, which lost 5 bases and 7 bases, there was a span of 21 bases. Germline V gene lookup returns CDR1 SGHTA and CDR2 FQGNSA. Regarding this clone: Its antigen is not known.

Profiled with immunoSEQ multiplex PCR; TCRdb holds only in-frame clones, not every one. The repertoire holds 170,000 or so clones, with almost 90% as singletons. The sequenced sample was peripheral blood, obtained 28 days after the second AZD1222 dose. The origin of this receptor is an adult who received the AZD1222 COVID-19 vaccine. The genes are TRBV7-2 and TRBJ1-6; no firm D call. The CDR3 region is CASSQNSLGLNNSPLHF. CDR3 DNA sequence: TGTGCCAGCAGCCAAAACTCTTTAGGGCTGAACAATTCACCCCTCCACTTT. The entire variable domain, with the rest obtained from reference TRBV7-2 and TRBJ1-6, is as follows: GAGVSQSPSNKVTEKGKDVELRCDPISGHTALYWYRQSLGQGLEFLIYFQGNSAPDKSGLPSDRFSAERTGGSVSTLTIQRTQQEDSAVYLCASSQNSLGLNNSPLHFGNGTRLTVT.